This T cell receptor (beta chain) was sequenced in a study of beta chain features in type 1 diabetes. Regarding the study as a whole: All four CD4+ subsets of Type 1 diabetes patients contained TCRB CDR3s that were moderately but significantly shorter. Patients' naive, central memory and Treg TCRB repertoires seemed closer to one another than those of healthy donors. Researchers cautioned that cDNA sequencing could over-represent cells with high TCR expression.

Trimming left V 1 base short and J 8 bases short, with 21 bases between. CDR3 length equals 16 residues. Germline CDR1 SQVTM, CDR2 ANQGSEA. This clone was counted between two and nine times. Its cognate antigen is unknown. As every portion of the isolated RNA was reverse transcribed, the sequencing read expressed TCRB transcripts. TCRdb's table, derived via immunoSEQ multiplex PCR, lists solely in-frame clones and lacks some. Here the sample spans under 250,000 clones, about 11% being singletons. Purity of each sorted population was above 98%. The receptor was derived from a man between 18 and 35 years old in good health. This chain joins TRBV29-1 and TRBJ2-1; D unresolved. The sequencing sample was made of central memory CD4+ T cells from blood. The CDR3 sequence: CSVEAGQATVSHEQFF. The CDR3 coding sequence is TGCAGCGTTGAAGCCGGGCAGGCCACCGTCTCGCATGAGCAGTTCTTC.